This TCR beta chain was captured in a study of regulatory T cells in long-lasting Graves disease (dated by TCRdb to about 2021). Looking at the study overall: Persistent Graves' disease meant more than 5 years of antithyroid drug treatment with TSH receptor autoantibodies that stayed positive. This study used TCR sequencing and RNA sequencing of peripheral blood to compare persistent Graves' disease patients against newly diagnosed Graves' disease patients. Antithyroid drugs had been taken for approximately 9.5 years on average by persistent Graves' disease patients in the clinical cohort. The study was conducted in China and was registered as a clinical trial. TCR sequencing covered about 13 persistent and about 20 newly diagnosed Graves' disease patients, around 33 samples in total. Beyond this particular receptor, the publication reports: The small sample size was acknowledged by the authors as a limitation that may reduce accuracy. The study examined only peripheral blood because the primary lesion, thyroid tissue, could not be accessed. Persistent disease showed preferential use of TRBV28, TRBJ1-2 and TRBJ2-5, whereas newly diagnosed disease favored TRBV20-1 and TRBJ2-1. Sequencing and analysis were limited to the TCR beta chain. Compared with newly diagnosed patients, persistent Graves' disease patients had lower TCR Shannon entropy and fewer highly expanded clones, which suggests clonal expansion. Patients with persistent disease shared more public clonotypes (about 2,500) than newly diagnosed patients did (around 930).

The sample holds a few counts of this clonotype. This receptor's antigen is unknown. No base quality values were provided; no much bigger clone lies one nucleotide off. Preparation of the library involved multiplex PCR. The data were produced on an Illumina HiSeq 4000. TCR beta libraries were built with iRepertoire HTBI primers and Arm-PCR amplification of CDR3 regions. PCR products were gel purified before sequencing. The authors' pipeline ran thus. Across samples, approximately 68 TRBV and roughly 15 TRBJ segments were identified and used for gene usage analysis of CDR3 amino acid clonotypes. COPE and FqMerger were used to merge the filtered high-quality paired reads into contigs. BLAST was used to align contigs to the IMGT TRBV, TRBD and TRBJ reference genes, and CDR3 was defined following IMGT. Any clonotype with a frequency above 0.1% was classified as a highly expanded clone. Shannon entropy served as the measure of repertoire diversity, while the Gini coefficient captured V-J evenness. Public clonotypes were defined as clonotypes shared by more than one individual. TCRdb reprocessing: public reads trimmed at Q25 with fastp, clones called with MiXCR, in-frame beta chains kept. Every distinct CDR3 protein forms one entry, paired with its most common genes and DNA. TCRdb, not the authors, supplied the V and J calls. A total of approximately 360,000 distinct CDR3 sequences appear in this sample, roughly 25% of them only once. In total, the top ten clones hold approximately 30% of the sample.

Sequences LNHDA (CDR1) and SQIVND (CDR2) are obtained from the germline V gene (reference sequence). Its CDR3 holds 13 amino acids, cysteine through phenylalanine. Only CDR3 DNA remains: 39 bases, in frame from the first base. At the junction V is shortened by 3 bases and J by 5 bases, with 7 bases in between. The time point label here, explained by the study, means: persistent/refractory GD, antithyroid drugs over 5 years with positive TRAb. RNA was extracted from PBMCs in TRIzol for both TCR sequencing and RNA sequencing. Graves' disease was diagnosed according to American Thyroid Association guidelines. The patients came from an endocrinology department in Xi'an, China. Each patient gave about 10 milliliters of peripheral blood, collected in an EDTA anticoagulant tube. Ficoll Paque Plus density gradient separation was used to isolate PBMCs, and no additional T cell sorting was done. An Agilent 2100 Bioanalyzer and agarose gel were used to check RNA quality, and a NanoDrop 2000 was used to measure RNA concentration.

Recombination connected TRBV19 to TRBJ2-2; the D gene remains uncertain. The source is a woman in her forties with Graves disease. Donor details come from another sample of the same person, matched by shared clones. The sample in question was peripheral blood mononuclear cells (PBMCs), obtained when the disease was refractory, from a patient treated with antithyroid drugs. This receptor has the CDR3 CASSMWGTGELFF. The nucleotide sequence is TGTGCCAGTAGTATGTGGGGAACCGGGGAGCTGTTTTTT. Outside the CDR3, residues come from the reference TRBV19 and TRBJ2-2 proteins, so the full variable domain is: DGGITQSPKYLFRKEGQNVTLSCEQNLNHDAMYWYRQDPGQGLRLIYYSQIVNDFQKGDIAEGYSVSREKKESFPLTVTSAQKNPTAFYLCASSMWGTGELFFGEGSRLTVL.